The 5 T cell receptor beta chains presented below share a single source sample, sequenced in a study of CD8+CD57+ T cells in acquired aplastic anemia. TCR beta VDJ combinations and CDR3 sequences were profiled from genomic DNA. TCRdb re-derived calls from the reads in MiXCR, one entry per CDR3 protein. The table has 150,000 to 200,000 distinct CDR3 sequences, less than 65% seen once. Sequencing used sorted CD4+, CD8+, or CD8+CD57+ T cells (not recorded which) from PBMCs. The receptors were sampled from a human donor with severe aplastic anemia or a healthy control (not recorded which).

This chain links TRBV20-1 with TRBJ2-3; D not resolved. This CDR3 has 15 amino acids. V was trimmed by 3 bases and J by 0 bases, leaving 13 bases between them. In germline, CDR1 is DFQATT, CDR2 SNEGSKA (reference sequence). This CDR3 reads CSASVPGHSTDTQYF. Written as DNA, the CDR3 is TGCAGTGCTAGCGTTCCAGGTCATAGCACAGATACGCAGTATTTT.

The V call is TRBV19, the J call TRBJ2-7; possible D gene TRBD1, 5 bases. CDR1 is LNHDA, CDR2 SQIVND, per germline (reference sequence). The V end lost 3 bases, the J end lost 7 bases, and 13 bases lay between the germline ends. The CDR3 has 13 amino acids. The DNA of the CDR3 is TGTGCCAGTAGTATCCCAGGGCGTGGGGAGCAGTACTTC. It translates to CASSIPGRGEQYF.

In its sample, this clonotype was seen once. V usage is TRBV30 and J usage is TRBJ1-1, with D possibly TRBD1 on 5 matching bases. Germline V gene sequence: CDR1 GTSNPN, CDR2 SVGIG (reference sequence). The V and J ends lost 4 bases and 7 bases respectively, with 10 bases between them. The CDR3 has 11 amino acids. CDR3 in amino acids: CAWKQGDEAFF. Here the CDR3 DNA reads TGTGCCTGGAAGCAGGGTGATGAAGCTTTCTTT.

The CDR3, as DNA: TGTGCCAGCAGCCAAGATGGTCGGACAGTCTCACCCCTCCACTTT. Translating gives CASSQDGRTVSPLHF. The rearrangement uses TRBV5-8 and TRBJ1-6, with D possibly being TRBD1 (6 bases). V shed 4 bases and J shed 10 bases, with 18 bases lying between them. CDR3 length equals 15 residues. Germline V lookup: CDR1 SGHTS, CDR2 YDEGEE.

This sequence joins TRBV20-1 and TRBJ2-7; the match to TRBD1 covers 8 bases. The germline gives CDR1 DFQATT, CDR2 SNEGSKA (reference sequence). The CDR3 extends over 11 amino acids. Germline trimming cut 4 bases from V and 5 bases from J; bases unmatched to any gene: 1. CDR3 sequence: CSANRGDEQYF. The CDR3 DNA reads as TGCAGTGCTAACAGGGGGGACGAGCAGTACTTC.